The text below deals with one TCR beta chain. This specimen belongs to a study of OX40 agonist ivuxolimab in advanced cancers. Study information: Among those enrolled, mean age was about 60 years (range about 23 to 90) and about 82% were male. Partial responses occurred in Three dose-escalation patients, one with hepatocellular carcinoma and two with cutaneous melanoma.

The CDR3 sequence is 14 residues long. Trimming took 2 bases from V and 3 from J, leaving 9 bases between them. Germline CDR1 and CDR2: MGHRA and YSYEKL. Sequenced by immunoSEQ multiplex PCR; TCRdb stores in-frame clones only, minus some. The sample contains 50,000 to 65,000 clones, roughly four fifths of which appear only once. The specimen comprised CD4+ or CD8+ T cells sorted from blood, sampled in a trial of the OX40 agonist ivuxolimab. This chain links TRBV4-1 with TRBJ2-3; TRBD2 might be the D (6 bases). This clonotype originated in an adult with an advanced solid tumor such as melanoma, head and neck, liver or kidney cancer. For the CDR3, the DNA is TGCGCCAGCAGCCAAACGGGAGTAACAGATACGCAGTATTTT. Translating it yields CASSQTGVTDTQYF.